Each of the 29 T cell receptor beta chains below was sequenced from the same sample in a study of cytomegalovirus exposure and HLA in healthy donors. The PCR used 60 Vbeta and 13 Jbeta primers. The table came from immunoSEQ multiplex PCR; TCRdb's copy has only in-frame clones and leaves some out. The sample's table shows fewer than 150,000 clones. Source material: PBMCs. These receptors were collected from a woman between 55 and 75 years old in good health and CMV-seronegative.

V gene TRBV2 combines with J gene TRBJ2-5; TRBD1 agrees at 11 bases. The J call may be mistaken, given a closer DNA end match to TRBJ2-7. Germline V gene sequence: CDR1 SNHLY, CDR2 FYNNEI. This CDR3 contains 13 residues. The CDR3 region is CASGGQGVYEQYF. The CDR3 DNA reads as TGTGCCAGCGGGGGACAGGGGGTTTACGAGCAGTACTTC.

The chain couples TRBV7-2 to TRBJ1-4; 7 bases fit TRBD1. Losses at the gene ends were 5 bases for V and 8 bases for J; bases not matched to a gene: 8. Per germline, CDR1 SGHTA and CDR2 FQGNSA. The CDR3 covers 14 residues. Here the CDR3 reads CASSPGGGREKLFF. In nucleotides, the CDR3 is TGTGCCAGCAGCCCAGGGGGAGGAAGGGAAAAACTGTTTTTT.

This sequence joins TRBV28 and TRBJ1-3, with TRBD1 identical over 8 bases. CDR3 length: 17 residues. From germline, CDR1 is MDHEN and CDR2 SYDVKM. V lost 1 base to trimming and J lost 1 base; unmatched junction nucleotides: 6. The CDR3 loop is CASSLSWTGQSGNTIYF. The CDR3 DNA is TGTGCCAGCAGTTTATCCTGGACAGGGCAATCTGGAAACACCATATATTTT.

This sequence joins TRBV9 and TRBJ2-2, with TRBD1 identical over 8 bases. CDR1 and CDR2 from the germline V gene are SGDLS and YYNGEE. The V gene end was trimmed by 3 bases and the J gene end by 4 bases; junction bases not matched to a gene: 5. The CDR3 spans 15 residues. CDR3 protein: CASSGRTGLTGELFF. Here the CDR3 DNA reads TGTGCCAGCAGCGGACGGACAGGGCTCACCGGGGAGCTGTTTTTT.

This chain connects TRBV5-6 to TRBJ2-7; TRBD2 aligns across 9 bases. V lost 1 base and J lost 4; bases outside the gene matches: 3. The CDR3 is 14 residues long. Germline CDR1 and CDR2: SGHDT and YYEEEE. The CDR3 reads CASSLLAGAYEQYF. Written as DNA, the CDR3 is TGTGCCAGCAGCTTGTTAGCGGGGGCATACGAGCAGTACTTC.

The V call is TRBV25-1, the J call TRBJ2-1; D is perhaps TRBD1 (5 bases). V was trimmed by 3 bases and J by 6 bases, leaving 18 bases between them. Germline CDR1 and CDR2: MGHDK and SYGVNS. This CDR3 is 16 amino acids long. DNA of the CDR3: TGTGCCAGCAGTGACCGACAAGGGGTGGGTTTCAATGAGCAGTTCTTC. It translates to CASSDRQGVGFNEQFF.

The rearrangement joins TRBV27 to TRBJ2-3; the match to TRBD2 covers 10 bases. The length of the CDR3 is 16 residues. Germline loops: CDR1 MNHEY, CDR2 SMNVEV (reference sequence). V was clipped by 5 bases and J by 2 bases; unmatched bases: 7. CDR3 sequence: CASSAKRGGSTDTQYF. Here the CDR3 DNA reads TGTGCCAGCAGTGCGAAGCGGGGGGGCTCCACAGATACGCAGTATTTT.

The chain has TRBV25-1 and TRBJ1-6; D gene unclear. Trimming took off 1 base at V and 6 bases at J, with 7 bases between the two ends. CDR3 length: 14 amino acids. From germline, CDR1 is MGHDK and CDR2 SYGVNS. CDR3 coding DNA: TGTGCCAGCAGTGAATCCACTACTAATTCACCCCTCCACTTT. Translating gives CASSESTTNSPLHF. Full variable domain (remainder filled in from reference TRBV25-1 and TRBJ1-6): EADIYQTPRYLVIGTGKKITLECSQTMGHDKMYWYQQDPGMELHLIHYSYGVNSTEKGDLSSESTVSRIRTEHFPLTLESARPSHTSQYLCASSESTTNSPLHFGNGTRLTVT.

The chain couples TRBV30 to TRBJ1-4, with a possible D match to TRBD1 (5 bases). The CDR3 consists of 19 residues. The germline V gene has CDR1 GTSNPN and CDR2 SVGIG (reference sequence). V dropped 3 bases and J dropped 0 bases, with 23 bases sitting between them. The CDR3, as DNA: TGTGCCTGGAGGGCAGTCGGTAGGGGACTATCATCAACTAATGAAAAACTGTTTTTT. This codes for CAWRAVGRGLSSTNEKLFF.

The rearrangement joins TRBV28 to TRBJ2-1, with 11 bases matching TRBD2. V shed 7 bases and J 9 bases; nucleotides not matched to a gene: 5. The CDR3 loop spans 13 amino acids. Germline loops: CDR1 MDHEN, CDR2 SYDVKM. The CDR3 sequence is CASILAGGGEQFF. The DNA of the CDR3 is TGTGCCAGCATCTTAGCGGGAGGGGGTGAGCAGTTCTTC.

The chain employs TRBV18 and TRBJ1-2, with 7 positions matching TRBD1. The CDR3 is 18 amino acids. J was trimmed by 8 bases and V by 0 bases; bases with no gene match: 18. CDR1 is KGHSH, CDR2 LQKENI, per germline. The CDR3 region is CASSPPNGYRGPSGGYTF. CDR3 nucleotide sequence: TGTGCCAGCTCACCACCGAATGGATACAGGGGACCTTCTGGAGGCTACACCTTC.

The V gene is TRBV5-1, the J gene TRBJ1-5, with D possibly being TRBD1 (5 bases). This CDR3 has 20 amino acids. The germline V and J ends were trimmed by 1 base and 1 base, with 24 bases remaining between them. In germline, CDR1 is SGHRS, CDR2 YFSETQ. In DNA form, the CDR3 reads TGCGCCAGCAGCTTGAGGCAGGGAGGATGGTCATCAGGAAGCAATCAGCCCCAGCATTTT. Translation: CASSLRQGGWSSGSNQPQHF.

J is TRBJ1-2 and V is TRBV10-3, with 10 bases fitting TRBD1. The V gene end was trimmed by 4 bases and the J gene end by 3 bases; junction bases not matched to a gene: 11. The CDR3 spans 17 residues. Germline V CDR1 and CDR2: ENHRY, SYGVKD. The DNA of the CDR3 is TGTGCCATCAGTGCAACGTACCAAGGACAGGGGGACTATGGCTACACCTTC. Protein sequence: CAISATYQGQGDYGYTF.

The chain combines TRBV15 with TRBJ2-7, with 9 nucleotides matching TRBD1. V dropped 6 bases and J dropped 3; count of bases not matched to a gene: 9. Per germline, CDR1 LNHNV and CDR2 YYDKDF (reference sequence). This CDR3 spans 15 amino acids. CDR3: CATRPGTGSLYEQYF. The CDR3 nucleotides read TGTGCCACCAGACCTGGGACAGGGAGCCTCTACGAGCAGTACTTC.

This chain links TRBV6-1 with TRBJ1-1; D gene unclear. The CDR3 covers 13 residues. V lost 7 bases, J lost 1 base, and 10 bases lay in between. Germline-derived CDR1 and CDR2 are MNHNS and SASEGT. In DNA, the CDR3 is TGTGCCAGCAAGCGTGCAGAGAACACTGAAGCTTTCTTT. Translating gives CASKRAENTEAFF.

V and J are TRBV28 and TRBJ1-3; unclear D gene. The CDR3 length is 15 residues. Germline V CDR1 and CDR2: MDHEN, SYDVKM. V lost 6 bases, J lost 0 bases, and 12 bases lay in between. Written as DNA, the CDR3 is TGTGCCAGCAGCTGGTCAGGACTCTCTGGAAACACCATATATTTT. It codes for CASSWSGLSGNTIYF.

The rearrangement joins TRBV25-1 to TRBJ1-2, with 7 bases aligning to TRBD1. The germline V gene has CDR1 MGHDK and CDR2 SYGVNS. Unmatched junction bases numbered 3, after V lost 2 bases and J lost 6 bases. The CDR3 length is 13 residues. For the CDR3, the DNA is TGTGCCAGCAGTGAAGGCAGGGGGGATGGCTACACCTTC. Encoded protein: CASSEGRGDGYTF.

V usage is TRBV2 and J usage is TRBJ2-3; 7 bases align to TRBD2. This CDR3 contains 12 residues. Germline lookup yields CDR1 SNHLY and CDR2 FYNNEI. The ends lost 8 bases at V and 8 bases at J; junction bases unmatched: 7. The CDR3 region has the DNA TGTGCCAGCGAGTGGGAGGGAGGTACGCAGTATTTT. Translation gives CASEWEGGTQYF. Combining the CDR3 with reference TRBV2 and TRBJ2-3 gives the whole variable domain EPEVTQTPSHQVTQMGQEVILRCVPISNHLYFYWYRQILGQKVEFLVSFYNNEISEKSEIFDDQFSVERPDGSNFTLKIRSTKLEDSAMYFCASEWEGGTQYFGPGTRLTVL.

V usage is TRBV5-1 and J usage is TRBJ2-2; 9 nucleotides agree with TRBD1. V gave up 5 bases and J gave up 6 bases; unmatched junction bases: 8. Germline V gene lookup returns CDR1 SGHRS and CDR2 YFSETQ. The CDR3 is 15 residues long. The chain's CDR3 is CASSWTGDTPGELFF. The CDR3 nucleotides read TGCGCCAGCAGTTGGACAGGGGATACTCCCGGGGAGCTGTTTTTT.

The CDR3 reads CASRIQQASNQPQHF. CDR3 sequence (DNA): TGTGCCAGCAGGATTCAACAGGCGAGCAATCAGCCCCAGCATTTT. V is TRBV28 and J is TRBJ1-5; weak D call: TRBD1 (5 bases). The V end lost 6 bases, the J end lost 1 base, and 13 bases lay between the germline ends. Per the germline V gene, CDR1 is MDHEN and CDR2 is SYDVKM. CDR3 length: 15 residues.

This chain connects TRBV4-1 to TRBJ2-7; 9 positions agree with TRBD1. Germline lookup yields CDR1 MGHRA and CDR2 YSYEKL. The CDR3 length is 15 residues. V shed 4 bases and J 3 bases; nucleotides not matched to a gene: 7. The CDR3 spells CASSPLGTGIYEQYF. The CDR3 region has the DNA TGCGCCAGCAGCCCACTCGGGACAGGGATCTACGAGCAGTACTTC.

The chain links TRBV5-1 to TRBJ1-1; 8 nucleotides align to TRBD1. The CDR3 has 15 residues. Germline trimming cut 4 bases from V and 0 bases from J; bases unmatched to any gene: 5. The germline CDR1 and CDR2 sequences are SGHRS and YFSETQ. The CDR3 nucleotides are TGCGCCAGCAGCGATGACAGGGGCCTGAACACTGAAGCTTTCTTT. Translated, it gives CASSDDRGLNTEAFF.

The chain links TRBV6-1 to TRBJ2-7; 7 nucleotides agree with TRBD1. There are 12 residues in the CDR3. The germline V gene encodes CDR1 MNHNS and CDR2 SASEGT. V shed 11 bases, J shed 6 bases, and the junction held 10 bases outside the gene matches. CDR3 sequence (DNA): TGTGCCGGGGCCGGGACAGTCTCCGAGCAGTACTTC. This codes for CAGAGTVSEQYF.

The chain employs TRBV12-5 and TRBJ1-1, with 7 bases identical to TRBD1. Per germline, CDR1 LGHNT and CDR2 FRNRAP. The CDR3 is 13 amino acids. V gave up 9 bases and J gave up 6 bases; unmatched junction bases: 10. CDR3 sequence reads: CASEKGARAEAFF. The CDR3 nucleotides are TGTGCTAGCGAGAAGGGGGCCCGCGCTGAAGCTTTCTTT.

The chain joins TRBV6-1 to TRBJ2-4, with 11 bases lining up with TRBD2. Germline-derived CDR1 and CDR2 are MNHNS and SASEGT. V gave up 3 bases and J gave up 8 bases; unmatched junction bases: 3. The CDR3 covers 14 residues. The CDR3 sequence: CASSEVAGGYIQYF. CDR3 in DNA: TGTGCCAGCAGTGAGGTAGCGGGGGGGTACATTCAGTACTTC.

CDR3 sequence reads: CASSLVGGPDYGYTF. In DNA form, the CDR3 reads TGTGCCAGCAGTTTAGTTGGGGGCCCCGACTATGGCTACACCTTC. V gene TRBV27 combines with J gene TRBJ1-2; a weak D match, TRBD1 (6 bases). Deletions cut 2 bases from V and 3 bases from J, with 13 bases between. The CDR3 covers 15 residues. Germline CDR1 is MNHEY and CDR2 is SMNVEV (reference sequence).

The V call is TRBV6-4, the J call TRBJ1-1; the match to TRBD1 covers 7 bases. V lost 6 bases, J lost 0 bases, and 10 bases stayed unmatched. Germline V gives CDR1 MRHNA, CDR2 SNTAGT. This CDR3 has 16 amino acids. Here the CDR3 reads CASRTIEGAMNTEAFF. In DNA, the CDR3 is TGTGCCAGCAGGACCATTGAGGGGGCCATGAACACTGAAGCTTTCTTT.

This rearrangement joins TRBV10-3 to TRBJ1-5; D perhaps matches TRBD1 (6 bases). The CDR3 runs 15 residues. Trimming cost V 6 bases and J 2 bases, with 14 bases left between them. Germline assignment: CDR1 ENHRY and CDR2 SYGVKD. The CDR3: CAIRAGGRGNQPQHF. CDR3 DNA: TGTGCCATCAGAGCGGGGGGGCGCGGCAATCAGCCCCAGCATTTT.

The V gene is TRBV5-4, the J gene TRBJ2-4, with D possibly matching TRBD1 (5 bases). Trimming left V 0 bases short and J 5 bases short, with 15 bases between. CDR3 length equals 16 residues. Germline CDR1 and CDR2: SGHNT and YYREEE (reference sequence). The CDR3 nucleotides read TGTGCCAGCAGCTTGGCGCCTAAGGACACTCAAAACATTCAGTACTTC. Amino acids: CASSLAPKDTQNIQYF.